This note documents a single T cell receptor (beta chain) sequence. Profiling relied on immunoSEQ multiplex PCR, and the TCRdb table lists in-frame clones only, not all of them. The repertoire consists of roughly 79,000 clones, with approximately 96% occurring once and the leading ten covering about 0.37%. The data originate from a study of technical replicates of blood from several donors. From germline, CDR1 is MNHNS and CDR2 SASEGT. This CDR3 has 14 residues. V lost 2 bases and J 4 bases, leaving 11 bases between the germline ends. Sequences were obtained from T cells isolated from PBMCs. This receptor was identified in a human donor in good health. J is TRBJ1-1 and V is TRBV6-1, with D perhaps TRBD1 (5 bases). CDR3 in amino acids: CASSESWGGTEAFF. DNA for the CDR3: TGTGCCAGCAGTGAAAGCTGGGGCGGCACTGAAGCTTTCTTT.